This TCR beta chain was captured in a study of cytomegalovirus exposure and HLA in healthy donors. The study's findings and limits: Earlier analysis found most TCR beta V segments productive about 87% or about 30% of the time. A list of roughly 180 TCR beta chains associated with cytomegalovirus was given.

Vbeta (60) and Jbeta (13) primers were used in the PCR. Only in-frame clones appear in the TCRdb table, and some are missing; sequencing was by immunoSEQ multiplex PCR. The sample contains about 150,000 clones, approximately 68% of which appear only once. With regard to this clone: What it recognizes is unknown.

The V gene's germline CDR1 is SGHDN and CDR2 FVKESK. This CDR3 comprises 17 residues. The trim removed 2 bases at V and 5 bases at J, leaving 12 bases unmatched. Sequences were obtained from PBMCs. The sequence was collected from a man in his forties in good health and CMV-seronegative. J is TRBJ1-1 and V is TRBV14; 9 bases line up with TRBD1. CDR3 bases: TGTGCCAGCAGCCAAATTACAGGGGGCTGGTCGGGTACTGAAGCTTTCTTT. This codes for CASSQITGGWSGTEAFF.